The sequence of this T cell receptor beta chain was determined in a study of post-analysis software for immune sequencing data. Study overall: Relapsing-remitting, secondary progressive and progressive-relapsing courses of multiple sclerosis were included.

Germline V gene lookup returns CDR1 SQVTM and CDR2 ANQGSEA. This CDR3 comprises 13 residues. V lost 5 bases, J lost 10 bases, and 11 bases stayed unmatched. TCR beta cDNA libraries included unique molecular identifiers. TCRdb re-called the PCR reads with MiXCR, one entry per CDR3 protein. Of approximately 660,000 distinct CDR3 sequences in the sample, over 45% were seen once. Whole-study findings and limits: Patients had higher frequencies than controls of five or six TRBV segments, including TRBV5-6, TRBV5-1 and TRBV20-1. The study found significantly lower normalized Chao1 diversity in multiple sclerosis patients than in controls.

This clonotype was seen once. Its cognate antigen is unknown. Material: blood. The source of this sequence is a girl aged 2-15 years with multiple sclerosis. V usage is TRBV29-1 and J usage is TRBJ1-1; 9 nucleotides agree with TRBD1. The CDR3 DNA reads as TGCAGCGTTTTGTCCGGGACAGGGATTGTAGCTTTCTTT. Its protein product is CSVLSGTGIVAFF.